A single sample is the source of the 12 T cell receptor beta chains below, sequenced in a study of radiotherapy plus CTLA-4 blockade in lung cancer. Repertoires were generated with immunoSEQ multiplex PCR, while TCRdb's copy carries only in-frame clones and drops some. The data hold about 86,000 clones, with less than 90% observed a single time. The specimen comprised peripheral blood, sampled from a patient treated with radiotherapy plus ipilimumab. All receptors derive from a human donor with non-small cell lung cancer who had stable disease on radiotherapy plus ipilimumab.

The V gene is TRBV15, the J gene TRBJ2-7; 10 nucleotides line up with TRBD2. Germline trimming cut 5 bases from V and 6 bases from J; bases unmatched to any gene: 7. CDR3 size: 14 residues. The germline CDR1 and CDR2 sequences are LNHNV and YYDKDF (reference sequence). The CDR3 loop reads CATSPEGLASEQYF. CDR3 sequence (DNA): TGTGCCACCAGCCCTGAGGGACTAGCGAGCGAGCAGTACTTC.

The chain carries TRBV30 and TRBJ1-5; TRBD1 is a possible D gene (6 bases). Germline V gene lookup returns CDR1 GTSNPN and CDR2 SVGIG (reference sequence). This CDR3 contains 15 residues. V lost 3 bases and J lost 4, with 16 bases in between. The CDR3 region is CAWRKQGIGNQPQHF. Here the CDR3 DNA reads TGTGCCTGGAGAAAACAGGGAATTGGAAATCAGCCCCAGCATTTT.

V and J are TRBV19 and TRBJ2-7; 10 nucleotides match TRBD1. This CDR3 comprises 14 residues. Germline trimming cut 4 bases from V and 6 bases from J; bases unmatched to any gene: 6. CDR1 LNHDA and CDR2 SQIVND come from the germline V gene (reference sequence). Here the CDR3 reads CASSKQTGGFEQYF. DNA for the CDR3: TGTGCCAGTAGTAAACAGACAGGGGGCTTCGAGCAGTACTTC.

This clone was detected a few times. This chain joins TRBV7-8 and TRBJ2-2; D may be TRBD1 (6 bases). Trimming took 5 bases from V and 10 from J, leaving 20 bases between them. Germline V gene data show CDR1 as SGHVS and CDR2 as FQNEAQ. The CDR3 is 15 residues long. The DNA of the CDR3 is TGTGCCAGCAGCCCCGGGACAACGGACATCTCGGAGCTGTTTTTT. It codes for CASSPGTTDISELFF. Combining the CDR3 with reference TRBV7-8 and TRBJ2-2 gives the whole variable domain GAGVSQSPRYKVAKRGQDVALRCDPISGHVSLFWYQQALGQGPEFLTYFQNEAQLDKSGLPSDRFFAERPEGSVSTLKIQRTQQEDSAVYLCASSPGTTDISELFFGEGSRLTVL.

The rearrangement links TRBV28 to TRBJ1-5; a possible D gene is TRBD1 (6 bases). The CDR3 has 15 residues. The germline V gene has CDR1 MDHEN and CDR2 SYDVKM. The ends were cut back, 2 bases at V and 0 bases at J, with 8 bases in the middle. The CDR3 nucleotides read TGTGCCAGCAGTTTACCGGGACATAGCAATCAGCCCCAGCATTTT. Translation gives CASSLPGHSNQPQHF.

The chain employs TRBV28 and TRBJ2-1, with 7 positions matching TRBD1. The CDR3 contains 19 residues. CDR1 and CDR2 (germline): MDHEN, SYDVKM. Losses at the gene ends were 4 bases for V and 5 bases for J; bases not matched to a gene: 20. CDR3 protein: CASSSLIPQQGNIHNEQFF. CDR3 nucleotide sequence: TGTGCCAGCAGTTCGCTGATCCCTCAACAGGGGAACATCCACAATGAGCAGTTCTTC.

The CDR3 DNA sequence: TGTGCCAGCAGTGAGGAGGGACTAGCGGACTCCCCCTACAATGAGCAGTTCTTC. Its translation is CASSEEGLADSPYNEQFF. The chain joins TRBV2 to TRBJ2-1; 11 bases map to TRBD2. Trimming cost V 3 bases and J 2 bases; bases outside gene matches: 9. This CDR3 is 18 amino acids long. Per the germline V gene, CDR1 is SNHLY and CDR2 is FYNNEI.

This chain's CDR3 is CASSLVQKNTEAFF. The DNA of the CDR3 is TGTGCCAGCAGTTTAGTTCAGAAGAACACTGAAGCTTTCTTT. The V and J genes are TRBV28 and TRBJ1-1; D not resolved. The CDR3 runs 14 residues. Germline-derived CDR1 and CDR2 are MDHEN and SYDVKM. Trimming cost V 2 bases and J 1 base, with 8 bases left between them.

The V gene is TRBV10-3, the J gene TRBJ1-5; no definite D call. Deletions cut 4 bases from V and 7 bases from J, with 11 bases between. Germline-derived CDR1 and CDR2 are ENHRY and SYGVKD. The CDR3 consists of 13 residues. The CDR3 is CAISGSADQPQHF. The DNA of the CDR3 is TGTGCCATCAGTGGGTCGGCCGACCAGCCCCAGCATTTT.

The chain is built from TRBV7-2 and TRBJ2-5, with D maybe TRBD2 (5 bases). Germline CDR1 and CDR2: SGHTA and FQGNSA. V was cut by 5 bases and J by 10 bases, with 29 bases left in between. The CDR3 is 17 residues long. The CDR3 protein is CASSPIRLRERFGDQYF. The CDR3 DNA is TGTGCCAGCAGCCCCATCCGCCTGAGGGAGCGGTTTGGGGACCAGTACTTC. Full variable domain (remainder filled in from reference TRBV7-2 and TRBJ2-5): GAGVSQSPSNKVTEKGKDVELRCDPISGHTALYWYRQSLGQGLEFLIYFQGNSAPDKSGLPSDRFSAERTGGSVSTLTIQRTQQEDSAVYLCASSPIRLRERFGDQYFGPGTRLLVL.

This clone occurred once. The rearrangement joins TRBV5-6 to TRBJ1-5; D may be TRBD1 (6 bases). The V gene's germline CDR1 is SGHDT and CDR2 YYEEEE. V dropped 3 bases and J dropped 7 bases, with 11 bases sitting between them. This CDR3 contains 13 residues. The CDR3, as DNA: TGTGCCAGCAGCTCTACAGGGCGGCAGCCCCAGCATTTT. It specifies CASSSTGRQPQHF.

The chain uses TRBV5-6 and TRBJ2-7; 14 positions agree with TRBD2. This CDR3 is built from 16 residues. With 4 bases clipped from V and 8 bases from J, the junction kept 11 bases outside the gene matches. Germline lookup yields CDR1 SGHDT and CDR2 YYEEEE. The CDR3 loop reads CASSVTSGRASVKQYF. The CDR3 nucleotides are TGTGCCAGCAGCGTGACTAGCGGGAGGGCCTCTGTAAAGCAGTACTTC.